These T cell receptor beta chains were read from a single sample in a study of blood T cells in healthy people across ages. TCRdb fed the 5' RACE reads into MiXCR, producing one record per CDR3 protein. In the table there are 1.5 million to 2 million distinct CDR3 sequences, approximately 28% of which are singletons. Sequenced material: blood. Receptors originate from a woman aged 25 to 39 in good health. Each CDR3 is given with its conserved first and last residue. Each record gives: clone size, J gene, V gene, D gene, CDR3 protein, CDR3 DNA. The D gene is left open where the match is weak. Only part of the rows carry a size: once, few, many, or a class if the clone is expanded.

>NA|TRBJ2-5|TRBV12-3/TRBV12-4|TRBD2
CASSRRQPGGETQYF
TGTGCCAGCAGCCGCCGACAGCCGGGAGGAGAGACCCAGTACTTC
>few|TRBJ1-4|TRBV7-9|NA
CASSSGPRRLATNEKLFF
TGTGCCAGCAGCTCTGGGCCCAGGAGATTAGCAACTAATGAAAAACTGTTTTTT
>NA|TRBJ2-5|TRBV5-6|NA
CASSRQRLTQYF
TGTGCCAGCAGCAGACAACGCCTGACCCAGTACTTC
>few|TRBJ2-6|TRBV3-1|TRBD1
CANSLQTGAGANVLTF
TGTGCCAACAGCCTTCAAACAGGGGCTGGGGCCAACGTCCTGACTTTC
>NA|TRBJ2-6|TRBV6-6|NA
CANSPRVSGANVLTF
TGTGCCAACAGCCCTCGGGTCTCTGGGGCCAACGTCCTGACTTTC
>NA|TRBJ2-5|TRBV5-1|TRBD1
CASSSSPGTEETQYF
TGCGCCAGCAGCTCAAGCCCCGGGACAGAAGAGACCCAGTACTTC
>NA|TRBJ2-7|TRBV5-1|TRBD1
CVSSSKPGQSSYEQYF
TGCGTCAGCAGCTCGAAGCCGGGACAGAGCTCCTACGAGCAGTACTTC
>NA|TRBJ2-4|TRBV9|TRBD2
CASSVDERVAGYLNEQYF
TGTGCCAGCAGCGTAGATGAGAGAGTAGCGGGATACCTAAATGAGCAGTACTTC
>few|TRBJ2-5|TRBV5-6|NA
CASSFGGGTETQYF
TGTGCCAGCAGCTTTGGGGGGGGCACAGAGACCCAGTACTTC
>NA|TRBJ2-7|TRBV29-1|NA
CSVAPPGSYEQYF
TGCAGCGTTGCCCCCCCAGGGAGCTACGAGCAGTACTTC
>many|TRBJ2-7|TRBV20-1|TRBD1
CSAREQGTGTYEQYF
TGCAGTGCTAGAGAGCAGGGGACAGGGACCTACGAGCAGTACTTC
>many|TRBJ2-7|TRBV6-5|TRBD2
CASSYRTSGDEQYF
TGTGCCAGCAGTTATAGGACTAGCGGGGACGAGCAGTACTTC
>NA|TRBJ2-3|TRBV21-1|NA
CASSITQEVDTQYF
TGTGCCAGCAGCATAACTCAGGAGGTAGATACGCAGTATTTT
>NA|TRBJ1-5|TRBV2|NA
CASSGGASIEQPQHF
TGTGCCAGCAGTGGGGGGGCCTCCATTGAACAGCCCCAGCATTTT
>NA|TRBJ2-3|TRBV7-2|NA
CASSLAGRLGSDTQYF
TGTGCCAGCAGCTTGGCAGGGAGGCTAGGCTCAGATACGCAGTATTTT
>NA|TRBJ2-2|TRBV12-3/TRBV12-4|NA
CASRSTGKTGELFF
TGTGCCAGCAGGTCCACAGGAAAAACCGGGGAGCTGTTTTTT
>NA|TRBJ1-2|TRBV4-1|NA
CASSQSARTVYGYTF
TGCGCCAGCAGCCAATCGGCCCGGACAGTCTATGGCTACACCTTC
>NA|TRBJ2-6|TRBV12-3/TRBV12-4|NA
CASTKAGHRASGANVLTF
TGTGCCAGCACCAAAGCGGGACACAGAGCTTCTGGGGCCAACGTCCTGACTTTC
>NA|TRBJ1-2|TRBV5-1|TRBD1
CASSKPGQGHGYTF
TGCGCCAGCAGCAAACCGGGACAGGGACATGGCTACACCTTC
>many|TRBJ2-4|TRBV4-3|TRBD2
CASSQGRLAGDIQYF
TGCGCCAGCAGCCAAGGCAGACTAGCGGGAGACATTCAGTACTTC
>few|TRBJ2-5|TRBV4-1|TRBD1
CASSQEGTVQETQYF
TGCGCCAGCAGCCAAGAAGGGACAGTCCAAGAGACCCAGTACTTC
>NA|TRBJ2-3|TRBV27|NA
CASPELSTDTQYF
TGTGCCAGCCCGGAACTGTCCACAGATACGCAGTATTTT
>NA|TRBJ2-5|TRBV24-1|TRBD1
CATSDAGTGEEETQYF
TGTGCCACCAGTGATGCCGGGACAGGGGAGGAAGAGACCCAGTACTTC
>many|TRBJ2-7|TRBV18|NA
CASSPSAGRGYEQYF
TGTGCCAGCTCACCATCCGCCGGACGAGGCTACGAGCAGTACTTC
>NA|TRBJ2-6|TRBV28|NA
CASPHREPGANVLTF
TGTGCCAGTCCTCATAGGGAACCCGGGGCCAACGTCCTGACTTTC
>few|TRBJ2-6|TRBV24-1|NA
CATSDRTDLGGDGANVLTF
TGTGCCACCAGTGATCGGACAGATTTAGGCGGGGATGGGGCCAACGTCCTGACTTTC
>NA|TRBJ2-3|TRBV29-1|NA
CSVEVFAGDTQYF
TGCAGCGTTGAAGTTTTCGCTGGAGATACGCAGTATTTT
>NA|TRBJ2-5|TRBV3-1|NA
CASSQFSKETQYF
TGTGCCAGCAGCCAATTTAGCAAAGAGACCCAGTACTTC
>many|TRBJ2-7|TRBV5-1|NA
CASSLNGAPTYEQYF
TGCGCCAGCAGCTTGAACGGGGCCCCTACCTACGAGCAGTACTTC
>NA|TRBJ1-4|TRBV28|NA
CASSLERRGEKLFF
TGTGCCAGCAGTTTAGAGAGGCGGGGAGAAAAACTGTTTTTT
>NA|TRBJ1-2|TRBV28|NA
CVSSFGGGFTNYGYTF
TGTGTCAGCAGTTTTGGGGGGGGATTTACTAACTATGGCTACACCTTC
>once|TRBJ2-1|TRBV5-5|TRBD2
CASSLSSGMSYNGQFF
TGTGCCAGCAGCTTGAGTAGCGGGATGTCCTACAATGGGCAGTTCTTC
>NA|TRBJ2-7|TRBV5-1|NA
CASSLYSAYEQYF
TGCGCCAGCAGCTTGTACAGCGCCTACGAGCAGTACTTC
>many|TRBJ1-2|TRBV12-3/TRBV12-4|TRBD1
CASSFDLQGGYTF
TGTGCCAGCAGTTTCGATCTACAGGGGGGCTACACCTTC
>few|TRBJ1-2|TRBV20-1|NA
CSAIRERYGYTF
TGCAGTGCCATCAGGGAGAGGTATGGCTACACCTTC
>NA|TRBJ2-3|TRBV7-9|TRBD2
CASSPDPGLAGGGTDTQYF
TGTGCCAGCAGCCCTGACCCGGGACTAGCGGGAGGGGGCACAGATACGCAGTATTTT
>once|TRBJ1-5|TRBV12-3/TRBV12-4|NA
CASSLGLGREPQHF
TGTGCCAGCAGTCTTGGGCTTGGCAGGGAGCCCCAGCATTTT
>NA|TRBJ1-2|TRBV4-1|NA
CASSQQTRNYGYTF
TGCGCCAGCAGCCAACAAACTAGAAACTATGGCTACACCTTC
>NA|TRBJ1-1|TRBV12-3/TRBV12-4|NA
CASSFPGQGDTEAFF
TGTGCCAGCAGTTTCCCGGGACAAGGGGACACTGAAGCTTTCTTT
>NA|TRBJ1-2|TRBV7-9|TRBD1
CASSDSDRENYGYTF
TGTGCCAGCAGTGATTCGGACAGGGAGAACTATGGCTACACCTTC
>NA|TRBJ2-3|TRBV6-1|NA
CASSEGKDTDTQYF
TGTGCCAGCAGTGAAGGCAAGGACACAGATACGCAGTATTTT
>NA|TRBJ2-4|TRBV28|NA
CARPPAQVPPPLAKNIQYF
TGTGCCAGACCCCCTGCGCAGGTTCCACCTCCCCTAGCCAAAAACATTCAGTACTTC
>NA|TRBJ2-5|TRBV24-1|NA
CATSDPGLAGGQETQYF
TGTGCCACCAGTGACCCTGGACTAGCAGGGGGCCAAGAGACCCAGTACTTC
>few|TRBJ2-3|TRBV20-1|NA
CSARDYGVGTDTQYF
TGCAGTGCTAGAGATTACGGGGTAGGCACAGATACGCAGTATTTT
>few|TRBJ2-3|TRBV5-5|TRBD2
CASSLTGTSPTDTQYF
TGTGCCAGCAGCTTGACCGGGACTAGTCCTACAGATACGCAGTATTTT
>few|TRBJ2-7|TRBV25-1|NA
CASSPPWGKNYEQYF
TGTGCCAGCAGTCCCCCGTGGGGGAAAAACTACGAGCAGTACTTC
>many|TRBJ2-7|TRBV7-2|TRBD2
CASSLTSGRNYEQYF
TGTGCCAGCAGCTTAACTAGCGGGAGGAATTACGAGCAGTACTTC
>many|TRBJ2-1|TRBV5-1|TRBD2
CASSESGGTYNEQFF
TGCGCCAGCAGCGAAAGCGGGGGGACTTACAATGAGCAGTTCTTC
>NA|TRBJ2-5|TRBV20-1|TRBD2
CSARTPRGGTSDMYQETQYF
TGCAGTGCCAGGACACCCCGTGGGGGGACTAGCGATATGTACCAAGAGACCCAGTACTTC
>NA|TRBJ1-3|TRBV9|NA
CASSVASRAGNTIYF
TGTGCCAGCAGCGTAGCTAGCAGGGCTGGAAACACCATATATTTT
>NA|TRBJ2-7|TRBV13|TRBD2
CASSLGASASGRAYEQYF
TGTGCCAGCAGCTTAGGAGCTTCCGCTAGCGGGAGGGCCTACGAGCAGTACTTC
>NA|TRBJ2-2|TRBV5-1|NA
CASSLAYGGRTGELFF
TGCGCCAGCAGCTTGGCCTACGGGGGACGCACCGGGGAGCTGTTTTTT
>NA|TRBJ2-3|TRBV19|NA
CASSLQGAGSRTDTQYF
TGTGCCAGTAGCCTGCAAGGGGCAGGGAGCCGCACAGATACGCAGTATTTT
>few|TRBJ2-1|TRBV5-1|TRBD2
CASSRAPPSGDPYNEQFF
TGCGCCAGCAGCCGGGCCCCCCCTAGCGGGGACCCGTACAATGAGCAGTTCTTC
>NA|TRBJ1-1|TRBV7-2|NA
CASSPGPRAFF
TGTGCCAGCTCCCCGGGACCAAGGGCTTTCTTT
>many|TRBJ2-3|TRBV7-2|TRBD2
CASSLGLAGTDTQYF
TGTGCCAGCAGCTTAGGACTAGCGGGCACAGATACGCAGTATTTT
>few|TRBJ2-5|TRBV27|TRBD1
CASRKTGGETQYF
TGTGCCAGCAGGAAGACAGGGGGCGAGACCCAGTACTTC